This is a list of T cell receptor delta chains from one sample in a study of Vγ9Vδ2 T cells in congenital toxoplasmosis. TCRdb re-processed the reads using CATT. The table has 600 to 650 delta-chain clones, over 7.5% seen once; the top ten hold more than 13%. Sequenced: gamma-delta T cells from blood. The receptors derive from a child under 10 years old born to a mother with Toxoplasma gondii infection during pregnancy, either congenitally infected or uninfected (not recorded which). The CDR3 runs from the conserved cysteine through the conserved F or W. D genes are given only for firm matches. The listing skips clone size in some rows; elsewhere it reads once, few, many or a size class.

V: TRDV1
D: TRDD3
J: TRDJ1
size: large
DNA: TGTGCTCTTGGGGCGAGATACGTGGGGGATACGGACACCGATAAACTCATCTTT
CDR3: CALGARYVGDTDTDKLIF

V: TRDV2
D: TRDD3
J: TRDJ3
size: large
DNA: TGTGCCTGTGACACCGTACTGGGGGATACCTGGGACACCCGACAGATGTTTTTC
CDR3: CACDTVLGDTWDTRQMFF

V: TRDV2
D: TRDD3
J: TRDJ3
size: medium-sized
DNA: TGTGCCTGTGAAGAACTGGGGGATACGGGCTCCTGGGACACCCGACAGATGTTTTTC
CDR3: CACEELGDTGSWDTRQMFF

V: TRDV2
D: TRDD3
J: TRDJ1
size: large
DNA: TGTGCCTGTGACCGTCCATACTGGGGGATTCTCACCGATAAACTCATCTTT
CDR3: CACDRPYWGILTDKLIF

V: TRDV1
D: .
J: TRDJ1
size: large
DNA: TGTGCTCTTGGGGCATCCCGCTTCCTAGGCGGGGGATCCTACACCGATAAACTCATCTTT
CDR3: CALGASRFLGGGSYTDKLIF

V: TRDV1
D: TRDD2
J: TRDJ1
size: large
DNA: TGTGCTCTTGGGGAACAGCCTTCCTACAGGCGGTCACTCAGATACGTCACCGATAAACTCATCTTT
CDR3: CALGEQPSYRRSLRYVTDKLIF

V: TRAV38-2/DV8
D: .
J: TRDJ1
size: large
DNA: TGTGCTTATAGGAGCAAACCCCTGGCCTTCTCTTACACCGATAAACTCATCTTT
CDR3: CAYRSKPLAFSYTDKLIF

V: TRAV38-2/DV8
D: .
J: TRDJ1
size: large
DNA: TGTGCTTATAGGAGCGCGATCCTACGACCGCCAGGACGAATGGGGGACCTGTACACCGATAAACTCATCTTT
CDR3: CAYRSAILRPPGRMGDLYTDKLIF

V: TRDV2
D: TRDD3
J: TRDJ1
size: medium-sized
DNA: TGTGCCTGTGACTGGGGGATACGCACCGATAAACTCATCTTT
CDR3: CACDWGIRTDKLIF

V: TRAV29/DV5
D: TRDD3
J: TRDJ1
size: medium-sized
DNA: TGTGCAGCAAGCCCTCCCCACGTACTGGGGGATACGCCTTACACCGATAAACTCATCTTT
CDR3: CAASPPHVLGDTPYTDKLIF

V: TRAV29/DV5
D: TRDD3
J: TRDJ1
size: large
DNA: TGTGCAGCACGGAGGTCCTCAAACGTACTGGGGGTCTACACCGATAAACTCATCTTT
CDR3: CAARRSSNVLGVYTDKLIF

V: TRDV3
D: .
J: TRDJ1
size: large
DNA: TGTGCCTTTTACCCCCGAAGCCTTCTCCGGGGGTTAAAAATCAATTACACCGATAAACTCATCTTT
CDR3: CAFYPRSLLRGLKINYTDKLIF

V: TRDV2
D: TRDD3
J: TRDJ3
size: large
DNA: TGTGCCTGTGACAGTACTGGGGGATACTGGGACACCCGACAGATGTTTTTC
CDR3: CACDSTGGYWDTRQMFF

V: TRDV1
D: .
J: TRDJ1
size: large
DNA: TGTGCTCTTGGGGAACTAGGTCGGTACATGTTTGGGGGCCCGGCCTATAAACTCATCTTT
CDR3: CALGELGRYMFGGPAYKLIF

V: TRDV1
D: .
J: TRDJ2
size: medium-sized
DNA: TGTGCTCTTGGGGAACTAAATCGCCTTCCTACCCCACTGGGGGTACTGGGGGATTCGGTAAGGTTTGCACAACTCTTCTTT
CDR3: CALGELNRLPTPLGVLGDSVRFAQLFF

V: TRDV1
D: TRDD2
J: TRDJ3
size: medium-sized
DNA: TGTGCTCTTGGGGAACTTACCCCCCTCTTCCTATCATCACTTACGTCCTGGGACACCCGACAGATGTTTTTC
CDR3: CALGELTPLFLSSLTSWDTRQMFF

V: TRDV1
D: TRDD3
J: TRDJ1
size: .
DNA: TGTGCTCTTGGGGAACGATTTTCGGGGACCTTCCTAGTGTCCCATGGGGGATACGGGTACACCGATAAACTCATCTTT
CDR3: CALGERFSGTFLVSHGGYGYTDKLIF

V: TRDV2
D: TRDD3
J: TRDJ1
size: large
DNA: TGTGCCTGTGACACGAGGGGTACTGGGGGTCACACCGATAAACTCATCTTT
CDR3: CACDTRGTGGHTDKLIF

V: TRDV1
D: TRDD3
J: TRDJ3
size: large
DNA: TGTGCTCTTGGGGAACTGGGGCCCCGAGGTGGGGGATACGGTCGGGACACCCGACAGATGTTTTTC
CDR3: CALGELGPRGGGYGRDTRQMFF

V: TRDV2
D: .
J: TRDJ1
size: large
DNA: TGTGCCTGTGACCCCCTGAACACCGATAAACTCATCTTT
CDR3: CACDPLNTDKLIF

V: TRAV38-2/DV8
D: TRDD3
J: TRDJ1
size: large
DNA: TGTGCTTATAGGAGTTCCTGGGGGATAATCCCGAGCCCTCCCTGGTTCACCGATAAACTCATCTTT
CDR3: CAYRSSWGIIPSPPWFTDKLIF

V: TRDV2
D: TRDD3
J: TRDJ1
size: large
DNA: TGTGCCTGTGACCTACTGGGGGCTTACGATAAACTCATCTTT
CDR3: CACDLLGAYDKLIF

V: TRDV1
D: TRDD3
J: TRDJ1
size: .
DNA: TGTGCTCTTGGGGAATTTTCGGTACTGGGGGATACCGATAAACTCATCTTT
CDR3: CALGEFSVLGDTDKLIF

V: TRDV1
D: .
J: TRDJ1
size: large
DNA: TGTGCTCTTGGGGCAAGCCTTCCCTCCAAAAGCGGGTCCGGGTACACCGATAAACTCATCTTT
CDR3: CALGASLPSKSGSGYTDKLIF

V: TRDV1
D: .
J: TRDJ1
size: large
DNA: TGTGCTCTTGGGGAACCCCTTCCTACATACCTTTACTGGGGGACCACCGATAAACTCATCTTT
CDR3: CALGEPLPTYLYWGTTDKLIF

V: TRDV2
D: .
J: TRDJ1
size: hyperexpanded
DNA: TGTGCCCTTCCTCGGGGGGACCACCTCACCGATAAACTCATCTTT
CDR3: CALPRGDHLTDKLIF

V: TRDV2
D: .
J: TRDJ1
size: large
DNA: TGTGCCTGTGACAGGAGGATACATCCCCAACACACCGATAAACTCATCTTT
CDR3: CACDRRIHPQHTDKLIF

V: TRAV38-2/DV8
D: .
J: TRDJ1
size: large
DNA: TGTGCTTATAGGAGGCCTTCCCGGGCGCACTGGGGCCACCCCGCTCCCGATAAACTCATCTTT
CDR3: CAYRRPSRAHWGHPAPDKLIF

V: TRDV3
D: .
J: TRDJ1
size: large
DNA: TGTGCCTTGCGGCCTTCCTCAATACTGGGGGTCAGCTTATACACCGATAAACTCATCTTT
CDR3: CALRPSSILGVSLYTDKLIF

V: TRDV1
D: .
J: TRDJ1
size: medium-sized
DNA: TGTGCTCTTGGGAAGGGCCTTCTGCTACTCGAGTACACCGATAAACTCATCTTT
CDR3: CALGKGLLLLEYTDKLIF

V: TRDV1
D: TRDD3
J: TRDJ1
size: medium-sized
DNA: TGTGCTCTTGGGGACTGGCTCCAAGACGGCTTTCCTGGGGGATACGGGGGCACCGATAAACTCATCTTT
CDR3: CALGDWLQDGFPGGYGGTDKLIF

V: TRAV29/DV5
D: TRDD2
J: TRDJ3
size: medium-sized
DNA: TGTGCAGCAAGCCCTACCGCGGGTTCCTTCCTACGTTTCTGGGGGGGACGCTCCTGGGACACCCGACAGATGTTTTTC
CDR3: CAASPTAGSFLRFWGGRSWDTRQMFF

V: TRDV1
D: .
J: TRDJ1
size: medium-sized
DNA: TGTGCTCTTGGGGACCCCCACCTCTTGGCCGGTAAACTCATCTTT
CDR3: CALGDPHLLAGKLIF

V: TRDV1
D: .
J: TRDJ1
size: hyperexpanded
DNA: TGTGCTCTTGGGGAACGGGTGGCTTTCCGATACTGGTTTCGCGGTAAACTCATCTTT
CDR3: CALGERVAFRYWFRGKLIF

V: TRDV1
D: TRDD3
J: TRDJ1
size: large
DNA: TGTGCTCTTGGGGAACCCCCCCAACTGGCCTTCCGCGACTGGGGGATATCTTGCACCGATAAACTCATCTTT
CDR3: CALGEPPQLAFRDWGISCTDKLIF

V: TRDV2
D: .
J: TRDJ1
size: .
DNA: TGTGCCTGTGACATCCGGGCCCAACGGACGTGGGGGTCCCCCCTCTACACCGATAAACTCATCTTT
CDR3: CACDIRAQRTWGSPLYTDKLIF

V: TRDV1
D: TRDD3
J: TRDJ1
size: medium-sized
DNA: TGTGCTCTTGGGGTCGCCCTCCAAACACTGGGGGATACGCGCACCGATAAACTCATCTTT
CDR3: CALGVALQTLGDTRTDKLIF

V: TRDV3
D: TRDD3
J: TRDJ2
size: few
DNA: TGTGCCTTTCATATATTCCCTCGCTTGGGGATACTTCGGATGACAGCACAACTCTTCTTT
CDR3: CAFHIFPRLGILRMTAQLFF

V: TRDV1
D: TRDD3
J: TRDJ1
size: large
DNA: TGTGCTCTTGGGGAAATTCCCTATACGCTTACTGGGGGATACACCGATAAACTCATCTTT
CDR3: CALGEIPYTLTGGYTDKLIF

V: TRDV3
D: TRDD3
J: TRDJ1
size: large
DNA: TGTGCCTTTTTGCCTGGGGGATACGCCGATAAACTCATCTTT
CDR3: CAFLPGGYADKLIF

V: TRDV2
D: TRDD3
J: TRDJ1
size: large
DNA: TGTGCCTGTGACACCGTGCTGGGGGATACGCGGGCAAACACCGATAAACTCATCTTT
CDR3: CACDTVLGDTRANTDKLIF

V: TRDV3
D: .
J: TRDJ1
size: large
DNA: TGTGCCTTCCTATTTCGTGGGGATCCCGATAAACTCATCTTT
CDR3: CAFLFRGDPDKLIF

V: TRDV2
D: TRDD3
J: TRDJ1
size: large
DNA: TGTGCCTGTGACACTTTTAGACTGGGGGAGATCGATAAACTCATCTTT
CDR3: CACDTFRLGEIDKLIF

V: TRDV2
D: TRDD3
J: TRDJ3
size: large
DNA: TGTGCCTGTGACGTACTGGGGGATACTGGCTCCTGGGACACCCGACAGATGTTTTTC
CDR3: CACDVLGDTGSWDTRQMFF

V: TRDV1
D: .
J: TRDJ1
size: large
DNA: TGTGCTCTTGGGGCCTCGCCTCAAACCGATAAACTCATCTTT
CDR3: CALGASPQTDKLIF

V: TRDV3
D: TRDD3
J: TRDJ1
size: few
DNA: TGTGCCTCCACGAAGAGTACTGGGGGGTTTTACACCGATAAACTCATCTTT
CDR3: CASTKSTGGFYTDKLIF

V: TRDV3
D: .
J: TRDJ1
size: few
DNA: TGTGCCTTTGCCCATTTTGACGGGATCGGAACGTACACCGATAAACTCATCTTT
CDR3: CAFAHFDGIGTYTDKLIF

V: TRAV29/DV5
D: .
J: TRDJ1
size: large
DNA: TGTGCAGCAAGAGGCTTCCTCCTCGCCTCTCGGTACACCGATAAACTCATCTTT
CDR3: CAARGFLLASRYTDKLIF

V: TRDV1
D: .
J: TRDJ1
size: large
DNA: TGTGCTCTTGGGGAACAGCGACCTACGCCTCTGGGGTGCCCATCGGGACACGATAAACTCATCTTT
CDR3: CALGEQRPTPLGCPSGHDKLIF

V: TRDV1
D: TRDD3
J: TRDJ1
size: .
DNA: TGTGCTCTTGGGGGCATAGTATTGGGGGATACGACCGACAAGGGGACCGATAAACTCATCTTT
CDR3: CALGGIVLGDTTDKGTDKLIF